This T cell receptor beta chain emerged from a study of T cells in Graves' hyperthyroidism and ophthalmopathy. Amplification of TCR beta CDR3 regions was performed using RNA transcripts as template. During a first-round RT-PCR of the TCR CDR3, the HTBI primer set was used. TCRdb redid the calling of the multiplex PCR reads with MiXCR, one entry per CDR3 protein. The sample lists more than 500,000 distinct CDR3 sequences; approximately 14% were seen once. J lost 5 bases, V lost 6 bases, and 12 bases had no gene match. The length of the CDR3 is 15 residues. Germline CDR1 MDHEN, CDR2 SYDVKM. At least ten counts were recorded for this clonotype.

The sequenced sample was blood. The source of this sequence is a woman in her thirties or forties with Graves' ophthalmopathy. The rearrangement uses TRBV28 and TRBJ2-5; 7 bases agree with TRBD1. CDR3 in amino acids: CASSPTTGTAETQYF. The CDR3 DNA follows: TGTGCCAGCAGCCCAACCACCGGGACAGCGGAGACCCAGTACTTC.